One and the same sample provided the 2 T cell receptor beta chains below, sequenced in a study of blood T cell repertoires in COVID-19. Sequencing was performed with immunoSEQ multiplex PCR; in TCRdb, only in-frame clones are kept and a portion is missing. This sample has approximately 120,000 clones, with approximately 80% found just once. The sequenced sample consisted of peripheral blood. These receptors were obtained from an elderly man with acute or convalescent COVID-19.

Only a few counts were recorded for this clone. The CDR3 region has the DNA TGCGCCAGCAGCCAAGCCCTGGGAAGGGGCAAGACCCAGTACTTC. The encoded protein is CASSQALGRGKTQYF. This rearrangement joins TRBV4-1 to TRBJ2-5; D may be TRBD1 (5 bases). Germline V lookup: CDR1 MGHRA, CDR2 YSYEKL. V was clipped by 1 base and J by 6 bases, with 15 bases between them. The CDR3 totals 15 residues.

This chain uses TRBV27 with TRBJ2-5; 8 nucleotides match TRBD1. The V segment lost 2 bases and the J segment 7 bases; nucleotides outside the gene matches: 6. The CDR3 consists of 14 residues. Germline V gene data show CDR1 as MNHEY and CDR2 as SMNVEV (reference sequence). The CDR3: CASSLQGQAGTQYF. CDR3 DNA: TGTGCCAGCAGTTTACAGGGACAGGCCGGGACCCAGTACTTC.